This record covers a single T cell receptor beta chain. The sample is drawn from a study of blood T cell repertoires in COVID-19. This CDR3 region has 17 residues. The germline V gene has CDR1 LGHDT and CDR2 YNNKEL (reference sequence). J gave up 0 bases and V 4 bases, and 12 bases lay outside the gene matches. Clones were sequenced by immunoSEQ multiplex PCR, and TCRdb holds only the in-frame ones, with some missing. The sample consists of 200,000 to 300,000 clones, approximately 80% of them appearing once. This sequence joins TRBV3-1 (or the pseudogene TRBV3-2) and TRBJ2-7; 7 nucleotides align to TRBD2. This receptor was taken from a man in his forties or fifties with acute or convalescent COVID-19. The material sequenced was peripheral blood. In DNA, the CDR3 is TGTGCCAGCAGCCTCTGGGGTAGGGCGGGAGTCTCCTACGAGCAGTACTTC. Its translation: CASSLWGRAGVSYEQYF.